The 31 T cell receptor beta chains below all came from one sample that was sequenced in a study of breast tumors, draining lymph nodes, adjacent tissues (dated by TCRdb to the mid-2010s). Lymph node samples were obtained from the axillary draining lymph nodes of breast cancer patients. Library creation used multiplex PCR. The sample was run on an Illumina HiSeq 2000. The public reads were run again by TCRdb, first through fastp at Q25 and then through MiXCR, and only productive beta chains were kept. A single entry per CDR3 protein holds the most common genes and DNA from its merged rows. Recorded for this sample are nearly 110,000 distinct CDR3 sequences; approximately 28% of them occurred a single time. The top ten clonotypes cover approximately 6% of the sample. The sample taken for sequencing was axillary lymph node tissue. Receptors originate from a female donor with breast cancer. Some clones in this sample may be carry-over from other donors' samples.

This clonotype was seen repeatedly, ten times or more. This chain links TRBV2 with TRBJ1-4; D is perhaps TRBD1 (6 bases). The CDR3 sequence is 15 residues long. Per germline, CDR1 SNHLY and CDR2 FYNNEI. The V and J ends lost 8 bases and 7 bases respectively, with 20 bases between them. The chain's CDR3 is CASVKWTDRSEKLFF. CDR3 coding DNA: TGTGCCAGCGTAAAGTGGACGGACAGAAGTGAAAAACTGTTTTTT.

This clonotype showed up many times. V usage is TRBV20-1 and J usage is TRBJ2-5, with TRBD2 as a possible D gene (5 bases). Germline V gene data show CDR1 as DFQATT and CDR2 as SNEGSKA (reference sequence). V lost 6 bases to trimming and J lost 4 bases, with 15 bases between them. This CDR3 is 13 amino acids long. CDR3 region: CSALTTGRETQYF. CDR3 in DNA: TGCAGTGCCTTAACAACGGGGAGAGAGACCCAGTACTTC.

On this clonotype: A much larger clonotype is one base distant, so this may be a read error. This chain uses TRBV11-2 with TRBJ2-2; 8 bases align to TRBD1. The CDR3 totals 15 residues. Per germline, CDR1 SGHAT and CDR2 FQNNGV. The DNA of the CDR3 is TGTGCCGGCAGCTTATCAGGGGGCGGCCCCGGGGAGCTGTTTTTT. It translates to CAGSLSGGGPGELFF.

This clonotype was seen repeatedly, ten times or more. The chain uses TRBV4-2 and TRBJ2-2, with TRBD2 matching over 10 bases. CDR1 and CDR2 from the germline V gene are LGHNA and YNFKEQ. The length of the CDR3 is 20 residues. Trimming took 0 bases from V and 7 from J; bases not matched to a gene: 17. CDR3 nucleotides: TGTGCCAGCAGCCAAGAATTGGGTCGAAGAGGGACTAGCGTGCGCGGGGAGCTGTTTTTT. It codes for CASSQELGRRGTSVRGELFF.

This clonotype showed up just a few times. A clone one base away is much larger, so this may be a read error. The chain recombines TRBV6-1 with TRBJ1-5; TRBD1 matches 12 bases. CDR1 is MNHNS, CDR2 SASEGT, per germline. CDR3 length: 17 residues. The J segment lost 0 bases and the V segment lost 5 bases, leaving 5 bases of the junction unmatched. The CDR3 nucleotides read TGTGCCAGCAGTCAGGGGACAGGGGGCCGTAGCAATCAGCCCCAGCATTTT. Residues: CASSQGTGGRSNQPQHF.

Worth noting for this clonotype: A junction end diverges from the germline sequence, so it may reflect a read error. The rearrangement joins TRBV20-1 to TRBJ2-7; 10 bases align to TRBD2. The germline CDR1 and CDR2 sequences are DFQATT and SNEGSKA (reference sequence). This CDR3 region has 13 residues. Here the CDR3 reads CSAEREGGYAQYF. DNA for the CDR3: TGCAGTGCGGAGCGGGAGGGAGGGTACGCGCAGTACTTC.

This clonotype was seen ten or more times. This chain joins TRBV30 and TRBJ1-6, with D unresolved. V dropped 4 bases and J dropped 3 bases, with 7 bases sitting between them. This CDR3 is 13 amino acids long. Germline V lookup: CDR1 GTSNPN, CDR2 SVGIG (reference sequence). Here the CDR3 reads CAWTEFYNSPLHF. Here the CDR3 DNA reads TGTGCCTGGACAGAATTCTATAATTCACCCCTCCACTTT.

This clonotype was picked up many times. The CDR3 sequence: CASSRLISSPLHF. In DNA form, the CDR3 reads TGTGCCAGCAGTCGTCTAATAAGCTCACCCCTCCACTTT. The chain has TRBV28 and TRBJ1-6, with no clear D. The CDR3 is 13 residues long. V was cut by 5 bases and J by 10 bases, with 12 bases left in between. Germline V CDR1 and CDR2: MDHEN, SYDVKM.

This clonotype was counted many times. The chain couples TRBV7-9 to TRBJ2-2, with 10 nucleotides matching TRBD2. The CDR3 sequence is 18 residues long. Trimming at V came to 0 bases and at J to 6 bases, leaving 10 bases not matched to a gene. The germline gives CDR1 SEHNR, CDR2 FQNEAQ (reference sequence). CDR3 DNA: TGTGCCAGCAGCTTAGCGGGTTGGCTAGCGGGAGCCTCCGGGGAGCTGTTTTTT. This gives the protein CASSLAGWLAGASGELFF.

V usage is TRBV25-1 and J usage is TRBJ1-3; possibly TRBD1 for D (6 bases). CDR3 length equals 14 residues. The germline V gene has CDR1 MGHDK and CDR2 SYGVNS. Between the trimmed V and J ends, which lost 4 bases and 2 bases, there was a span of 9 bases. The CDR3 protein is CASSANRAGNTIYF. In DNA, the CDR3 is TGTGCCAGCAGTGCCAACAGGGCTGGAAACACCATATATTTT.

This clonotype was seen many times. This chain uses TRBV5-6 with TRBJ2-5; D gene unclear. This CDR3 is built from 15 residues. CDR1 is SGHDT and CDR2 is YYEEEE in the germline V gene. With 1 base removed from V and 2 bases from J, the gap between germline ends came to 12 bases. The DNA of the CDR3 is TGTGCCAGCAGCTTGTGGCAGGCCTCTCAAGAGACCCAGTACTTC. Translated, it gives CASSLWQASQETQYF.

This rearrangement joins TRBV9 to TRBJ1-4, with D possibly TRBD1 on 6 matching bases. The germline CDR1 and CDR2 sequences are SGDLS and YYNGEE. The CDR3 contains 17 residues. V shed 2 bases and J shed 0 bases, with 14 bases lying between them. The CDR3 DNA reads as TGTGCCAGCAGCGTGGGGGGCGCAGATGCAACTAATGAAAAACTGTTTTTT. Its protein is CASSVGGADATNEKLFF.

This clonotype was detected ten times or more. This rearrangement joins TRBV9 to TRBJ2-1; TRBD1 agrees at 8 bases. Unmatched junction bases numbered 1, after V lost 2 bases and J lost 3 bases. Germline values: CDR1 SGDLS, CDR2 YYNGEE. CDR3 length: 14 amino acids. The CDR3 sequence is CASSVTGDYNEQFF. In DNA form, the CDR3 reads TGTGCCAGCAGCGTGACAGGGGACTACAATGAGCAGTTCTTC.

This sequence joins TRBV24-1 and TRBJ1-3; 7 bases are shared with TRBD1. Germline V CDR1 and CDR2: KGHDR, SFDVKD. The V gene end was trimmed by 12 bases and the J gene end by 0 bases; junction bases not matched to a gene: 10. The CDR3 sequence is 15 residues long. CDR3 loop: CAFSDRDCSGNTIYF. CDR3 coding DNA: TGTGCCTTCTCAGACAGGGATTGCTCTGGAAACACCATATATTTT.

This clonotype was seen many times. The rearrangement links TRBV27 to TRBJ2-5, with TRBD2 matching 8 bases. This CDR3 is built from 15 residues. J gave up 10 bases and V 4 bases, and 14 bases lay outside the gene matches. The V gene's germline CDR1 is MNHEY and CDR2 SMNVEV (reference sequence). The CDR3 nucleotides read TGTGCCAGCAGTTCAGCCATGGACAGCGGGAGAGTCCAGTACTTC. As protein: CASSSAMDSGRVQYF.

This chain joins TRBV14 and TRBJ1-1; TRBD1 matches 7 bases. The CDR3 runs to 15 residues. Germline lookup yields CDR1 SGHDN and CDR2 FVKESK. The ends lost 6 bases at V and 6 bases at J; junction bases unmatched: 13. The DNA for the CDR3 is TGTGCCAGCAGTCAGTTGACAGGGAAAATCGCTGAAGCTTTCTTT. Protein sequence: CASSQLTGKIAEAFF.

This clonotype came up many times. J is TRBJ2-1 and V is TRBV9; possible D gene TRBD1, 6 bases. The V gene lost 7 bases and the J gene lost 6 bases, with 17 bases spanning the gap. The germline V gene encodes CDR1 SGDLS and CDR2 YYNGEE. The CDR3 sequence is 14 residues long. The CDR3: CASDKALGGNEQFF. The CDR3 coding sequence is TGTGCCAGCGATAAGGCGCTAGGGGGCAATGAGCAGTTCTTC.

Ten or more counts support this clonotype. CDR3 nucleotide sequence: TGTGCCAGCAGCTTGGGCAGGGTTGAGACCCAGTACTTC. Protein: CASSLGRVETQYF. The gene calls are TRBV5-6 and TRBJ2-5; a weak D match, TRBD1 (5 bases). CDR3 size: 13 residues. The germline V gene encodes CDR1 SGHDT and CDR2 YYEEEE. V shed 0 bases and J shed 5 bases, with 8 bases lying between them.

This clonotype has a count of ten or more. The CDR3 DNA sequence: TGCGCCAGCAGCCAAGGATCGGCCCACTCCTATAATTCACCCCTCCACTTT. Amino acids: CASSQGSAHSYNSPLHF. The genes are TRBV4-1 and TRBJ1-6; unclear D gene. Trimming left V 1 base short and J 0 bases short, with 10 bases between. CDR1 MGHRA and CDR2 YSYEKL come from the germline V gene. The CDR3 is 17 amino acids.

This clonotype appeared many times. CDR3: CASSALYRESSTDTQYF. CDR3 coding DNA: TGTGCCAGCAGTGCTTTGTACCGGGAGTCTAGCACAGATACGCAGTATTTT. The gene calls are TRBV14 and TRBJ2-3, with D perhaps matching TRBD2 (6 bases). This CDR3 spans 17 amino acids. The germline V gene encodes CDR1 SGHDN and CDR2 FVKESK. The germline V and J ends were trimmed by 6 bases and 0 bases, with 19 bases remaining between them.

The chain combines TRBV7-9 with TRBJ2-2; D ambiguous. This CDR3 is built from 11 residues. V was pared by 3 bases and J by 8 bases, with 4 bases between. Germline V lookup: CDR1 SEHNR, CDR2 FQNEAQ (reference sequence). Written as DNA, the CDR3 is TGTGCCAGCAGCTTGGCAGGGGAGCTGTTTTTT. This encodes CASSLAGELFF.

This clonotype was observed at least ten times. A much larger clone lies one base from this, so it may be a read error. Written as DNA, the CDR3 is TGCAGTGCTAGAGCTGGGGGAGGACTGTCCGAGCAGTACTTC. This gives the protein CSARAGGGLSEQYF. This chain links TRBV20-1 with TRBJ2-7; D possibly corresponds to TRBD2 (6 bases). The CDR3 totals 14 residues. V was shortened by 1 base and J by 6 bases, with 16 bases between the two germline ends. In germline, CDR1 is DFQATT, CDR2 SNEGSKA (reference sequence).

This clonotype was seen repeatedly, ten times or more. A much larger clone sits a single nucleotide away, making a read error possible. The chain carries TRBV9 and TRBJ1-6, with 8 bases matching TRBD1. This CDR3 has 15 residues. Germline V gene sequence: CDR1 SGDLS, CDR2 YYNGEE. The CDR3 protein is CASSGTGGRNSPPHF. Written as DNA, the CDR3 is TGTGCCAGCAGCGGAACAGGGGGACGAAATTCACCCCCCCACTTT.

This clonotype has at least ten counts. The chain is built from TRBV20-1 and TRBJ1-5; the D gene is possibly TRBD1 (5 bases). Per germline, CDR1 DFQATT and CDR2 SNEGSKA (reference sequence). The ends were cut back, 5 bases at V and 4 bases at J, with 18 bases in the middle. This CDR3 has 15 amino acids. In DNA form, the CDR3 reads TGCAGTGCTTCCCAAAGGGGTGTAGAAAATCAGCCCCAGCATTTT. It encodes CSASQRGVENQPQHF.

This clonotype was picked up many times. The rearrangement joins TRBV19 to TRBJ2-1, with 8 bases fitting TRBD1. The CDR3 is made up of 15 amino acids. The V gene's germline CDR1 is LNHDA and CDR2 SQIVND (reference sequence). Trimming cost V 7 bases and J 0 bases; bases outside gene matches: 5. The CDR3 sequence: CASTHRGSSYNEQFF. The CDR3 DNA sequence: TGTGCCAGTACACACAGGGGGAGCTCCTACAATGAGCAGTTCTTC.

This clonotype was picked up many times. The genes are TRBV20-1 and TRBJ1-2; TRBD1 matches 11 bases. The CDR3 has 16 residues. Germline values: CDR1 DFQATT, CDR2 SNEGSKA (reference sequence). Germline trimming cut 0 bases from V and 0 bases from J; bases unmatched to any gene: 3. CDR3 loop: CSARDGGQGANYGYTF. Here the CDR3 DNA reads TGCAGTGCTAGAGATGGGGGACAGGGGGCTAACTATGGCTACACCTTC.

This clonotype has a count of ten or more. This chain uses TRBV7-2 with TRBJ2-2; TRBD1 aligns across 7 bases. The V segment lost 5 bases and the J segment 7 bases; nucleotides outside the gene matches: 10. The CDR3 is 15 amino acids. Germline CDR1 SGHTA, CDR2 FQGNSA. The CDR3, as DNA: TGTGCCAGCAGCCCCCCAACAGGGGCGGTCGGGGAGCTGTTTTTT. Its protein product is CASSPPTGAVGELFF.

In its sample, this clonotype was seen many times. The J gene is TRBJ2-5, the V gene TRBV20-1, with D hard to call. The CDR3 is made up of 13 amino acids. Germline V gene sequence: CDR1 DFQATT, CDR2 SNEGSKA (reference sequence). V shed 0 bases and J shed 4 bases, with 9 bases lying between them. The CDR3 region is CSARESDSETQYF. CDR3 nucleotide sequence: TGCAGTGCTAGAGAGAGCGACTCAGAGACCCAGTACTTC.

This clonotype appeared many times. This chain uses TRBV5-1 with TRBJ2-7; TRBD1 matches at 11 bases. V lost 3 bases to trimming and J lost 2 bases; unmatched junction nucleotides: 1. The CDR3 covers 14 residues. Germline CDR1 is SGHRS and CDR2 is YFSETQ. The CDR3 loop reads CASSSGQGAYEQYF. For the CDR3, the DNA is TGCGCCAGCAGCTCGGGACAGGGGGCCTACGAGCAGTACTTC.

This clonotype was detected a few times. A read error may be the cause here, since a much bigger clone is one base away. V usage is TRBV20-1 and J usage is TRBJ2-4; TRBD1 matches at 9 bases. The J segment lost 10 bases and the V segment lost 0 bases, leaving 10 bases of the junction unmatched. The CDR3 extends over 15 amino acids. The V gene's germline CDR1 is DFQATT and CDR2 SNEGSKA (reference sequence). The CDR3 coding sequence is TGCAGTGCTAGAGATGGGGACAGGGATGCTTGGATTCAGTACTTC. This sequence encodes CSARDGDRDAWIQYF.

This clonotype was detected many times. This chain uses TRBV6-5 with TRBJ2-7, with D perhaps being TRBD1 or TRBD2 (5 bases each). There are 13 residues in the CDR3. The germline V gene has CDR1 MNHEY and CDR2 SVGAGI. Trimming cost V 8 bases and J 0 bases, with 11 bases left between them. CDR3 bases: TGTGCCAGCGGCTCAGGGACCTCCTACGAGCAGTACTTC. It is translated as CASGSGTSYEQYF.